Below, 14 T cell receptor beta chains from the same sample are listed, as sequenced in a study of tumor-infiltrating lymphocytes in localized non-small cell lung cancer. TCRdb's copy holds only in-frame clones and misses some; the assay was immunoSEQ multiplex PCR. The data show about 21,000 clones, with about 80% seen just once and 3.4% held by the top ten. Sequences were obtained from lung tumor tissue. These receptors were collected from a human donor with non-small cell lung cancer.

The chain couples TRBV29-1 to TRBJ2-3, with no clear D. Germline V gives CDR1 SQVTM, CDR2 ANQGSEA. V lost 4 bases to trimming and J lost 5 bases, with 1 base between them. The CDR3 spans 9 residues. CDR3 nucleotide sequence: TGCAGCGTTGGAGATACGCAGTATTTT. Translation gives CSVGDTQYF.

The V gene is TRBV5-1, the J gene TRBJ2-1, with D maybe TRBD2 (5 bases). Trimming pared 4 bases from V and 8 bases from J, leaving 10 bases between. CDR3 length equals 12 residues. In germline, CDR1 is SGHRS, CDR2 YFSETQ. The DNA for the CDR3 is TGCGCCAGCAGCCCGGGTAGCGATGAGCAGTTCTTC. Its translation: CASSPGSDEQFF.

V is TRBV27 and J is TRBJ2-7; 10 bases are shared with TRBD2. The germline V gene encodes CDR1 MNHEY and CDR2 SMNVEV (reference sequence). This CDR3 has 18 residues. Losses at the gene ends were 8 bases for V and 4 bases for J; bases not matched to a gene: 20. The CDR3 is CASRHPTGRLAGEYEQYF. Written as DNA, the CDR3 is TGTGCCAGCCGTCACCCTACAGGGAGGCTAGCGGGAGAATACGAGCAGTACTTC.

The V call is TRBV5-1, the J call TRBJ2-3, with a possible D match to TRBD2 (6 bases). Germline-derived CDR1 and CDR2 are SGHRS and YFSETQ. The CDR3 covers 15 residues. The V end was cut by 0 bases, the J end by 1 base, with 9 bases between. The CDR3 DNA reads TGCGCCAGCAGCTTGGCGGGAGCTCGCACAGATACGCAGTATTTT. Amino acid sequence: CASSLAGARTDTQYF.

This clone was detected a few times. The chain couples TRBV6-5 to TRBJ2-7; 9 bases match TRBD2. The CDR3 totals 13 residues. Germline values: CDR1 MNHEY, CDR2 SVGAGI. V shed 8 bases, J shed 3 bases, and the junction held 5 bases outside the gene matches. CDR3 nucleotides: TGTGCCAGCCAAAGACTAGCGGACTACGAGCAGTACTTC. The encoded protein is CASQRLADYEQYF.

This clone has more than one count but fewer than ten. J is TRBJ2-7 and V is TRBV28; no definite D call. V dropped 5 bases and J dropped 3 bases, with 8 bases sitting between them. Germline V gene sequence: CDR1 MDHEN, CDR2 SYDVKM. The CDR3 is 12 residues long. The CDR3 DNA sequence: TGTGCCAGCAGTCGAGAGAACTACGAGCAGTACTTC. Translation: CASSRENYEQYF.

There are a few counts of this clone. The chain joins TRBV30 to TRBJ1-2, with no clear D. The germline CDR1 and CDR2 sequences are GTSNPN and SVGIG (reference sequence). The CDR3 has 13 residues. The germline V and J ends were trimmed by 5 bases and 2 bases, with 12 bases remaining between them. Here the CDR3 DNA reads TGTGCCTGGGAGGCCAATAGAAACTATGGCTACACCTTC. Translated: CAWEANRNYGYTF.

The CDR3 DNA is TGTGCCAGCAGCACCGTAGTAGCTAACTACGAGCAGTACTTC. This translates into CASSTVVANYEQYF. The V gene is TRBV6-5, the J gene TRBJ2-7; D gene ambiguous. CDR1 is MNHEY and CDR2 is SVGAGI in the germline V gene. Trimming took 6 bases from V and 3 from J, leaving 15 bases between them. The CDR3 has 14 residues.

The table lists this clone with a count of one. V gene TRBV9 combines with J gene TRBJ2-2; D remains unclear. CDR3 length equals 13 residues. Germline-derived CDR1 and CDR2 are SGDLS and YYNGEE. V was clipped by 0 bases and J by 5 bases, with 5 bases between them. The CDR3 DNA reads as TGTGCCAGCAGCGTAGATCTAACCGGGGAGCTGTTTTTT. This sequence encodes CASSVDLTGELFF.

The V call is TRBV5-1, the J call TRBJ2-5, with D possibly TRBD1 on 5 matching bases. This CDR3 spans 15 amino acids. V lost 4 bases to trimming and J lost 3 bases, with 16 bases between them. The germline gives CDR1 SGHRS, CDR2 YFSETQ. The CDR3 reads CASSPRTSPEETQYF. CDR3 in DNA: TGCGCCAGCAGCCCCAGGACAAGCCCCGAAGAGACCCAGTACTTC.

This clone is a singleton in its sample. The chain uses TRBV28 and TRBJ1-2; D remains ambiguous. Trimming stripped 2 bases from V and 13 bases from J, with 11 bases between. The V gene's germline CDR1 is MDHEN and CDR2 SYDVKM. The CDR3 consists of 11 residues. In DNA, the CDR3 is TGTGCCAGCAGTTTAGATGGCAGTTGCACCTTC. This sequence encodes CASSLDGSCTF.

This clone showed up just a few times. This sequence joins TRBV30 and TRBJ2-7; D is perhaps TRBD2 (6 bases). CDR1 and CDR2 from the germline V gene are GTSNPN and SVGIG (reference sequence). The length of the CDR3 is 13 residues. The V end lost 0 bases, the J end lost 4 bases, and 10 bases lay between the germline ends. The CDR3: CAWSVVEGYEQYF. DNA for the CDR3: TGTGCCTGGAGTGTAGTGGAGGGTTACGAGCAGTACTTC.

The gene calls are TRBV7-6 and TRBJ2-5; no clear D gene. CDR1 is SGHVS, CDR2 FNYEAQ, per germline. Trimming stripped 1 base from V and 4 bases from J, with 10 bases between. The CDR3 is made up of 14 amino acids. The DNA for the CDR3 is TGTGCCAGCAGCTTAGGGGTATTCGCAGAGACCCAGTACTTC. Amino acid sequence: CASSLGVFAETQYF.

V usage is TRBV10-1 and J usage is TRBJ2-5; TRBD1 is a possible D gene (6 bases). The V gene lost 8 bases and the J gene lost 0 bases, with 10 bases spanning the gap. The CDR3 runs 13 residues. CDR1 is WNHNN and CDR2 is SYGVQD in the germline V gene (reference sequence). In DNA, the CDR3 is TGCGCCAGCGCCCGGGACAACCAAGAGACCCAGTACTTC. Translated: CASARDNQETQYF.